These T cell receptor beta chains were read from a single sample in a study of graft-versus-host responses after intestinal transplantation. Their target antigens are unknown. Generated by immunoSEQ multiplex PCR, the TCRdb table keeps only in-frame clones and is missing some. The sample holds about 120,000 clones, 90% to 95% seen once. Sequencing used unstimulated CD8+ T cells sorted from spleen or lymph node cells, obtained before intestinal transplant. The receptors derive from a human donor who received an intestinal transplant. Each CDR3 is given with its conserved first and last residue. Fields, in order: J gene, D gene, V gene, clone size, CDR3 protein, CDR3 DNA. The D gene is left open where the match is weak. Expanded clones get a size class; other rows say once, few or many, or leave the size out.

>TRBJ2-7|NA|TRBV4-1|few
CASSQGLSYEQYF
TGCGCCAGCAGCCAAGGACTTTCCTACGAGCAGTACTTC
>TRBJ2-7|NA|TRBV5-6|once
CASSSPRAGREQYF
TGTGCCAGCAGCTCTCCGCGGGCCGGAAGGGAGCAGTACTTC
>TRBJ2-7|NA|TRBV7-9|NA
CASSFTVGSYEQYF
TGTGCCAGCAGCTTCACCGTTGGCTCCTACGAGCAGTACTTC
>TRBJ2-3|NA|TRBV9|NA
CASSVERGGTDTQYF
TGTGCCAGCAGCGTTGAGAGGGGAGGTACAGATACGCAGTATTTT
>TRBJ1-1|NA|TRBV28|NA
CASSLRSDTEAFF
TGTGCCAGCAGTTTAAGGTCAGACACTGAAGCTTTCTTT
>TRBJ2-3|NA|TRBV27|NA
CASSLRGNTQYF
TGTGCCAGCAGTTTAAGGGGAAATACGCAGTATTTT
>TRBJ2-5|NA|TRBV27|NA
CASSLYGKYQETQYF
TGTGCCAGCAGTTTATACGGGAAGTACCAAGAGACCCAGTACTTC
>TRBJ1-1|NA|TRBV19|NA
CASSLGPGGPEAFF
TGTGCCAGTAGTCTCGGGCCCGGAGGCCCTGAAGCTTTCTTT
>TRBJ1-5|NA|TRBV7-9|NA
CASSLTGSNQPQHF
TGTGCCAGCAGTTTAACAGGGAGCAATCAGCCCCAGCATTTT
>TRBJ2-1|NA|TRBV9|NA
CASSPEGPYNEQFF
TGTGCCAGCAGCCCAGAGGGGCCTTACAATGAGCAGTTCTTC
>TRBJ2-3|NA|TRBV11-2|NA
CASSLGLTALDTQYF
TGTGCCAGCAGCTTAGGTTTAACAGCATTGGATACGCAGTATTTT
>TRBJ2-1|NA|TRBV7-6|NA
CASSRTGASGEQFF
TGTGCCAGCAGCCGGACCGGGGCATCGGGTGAGCAGTTCTTC
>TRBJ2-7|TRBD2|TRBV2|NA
CASSEGLAGIHEQYF
TGTGCCAGCAGTGAAGGACTAGCGGGAATCCACGAGCAGTACTTC